The sequence of this T cell receptor (beta chain) was determined in a study of CD8+CD57+ T cells in acquired aplastic anemia. Broader study findings: No significant patient-versus-control difference appeared in CD8+ Simpson's diversity.

The study profiled TCR beta VDJ and CDR3 using genomic DNA as template. TCRdb reprocessed the reads with MiXCR, giving one entry per CDR3 protein. In the table there are about 81,000 distinct CDR3 sequences, approximately 46% of which are singletons. The CDR3 has 14 amino acids. Germline CDR1 and CDR2: SEHNR and FQNEAQ (reference sequence). With V trimmed by 3 bases and J by 7 bases, 4 bases remained unmatched. On this clonotype itself: Its antigen is unidentified.

The TCR comes from a human donor in good health, serving as a control. Sequenced material: sorted CD4+, CD8+, or CD8+CD57+ T cells (not recorded which) from PBMCs. The chain employs TRBV7-9 and TRBJ1-5; 9 bases are shared with TRBD1. Written as DNA, the CDR3 is TGTGCCAGCAGCTTCGGGACAGGGTGGCAGCCCCAGCATTTT. This sequence encodes CASSFGTGWQPQHF.